This TCR beta chain was obtained from a study of blood T cell repertoires in COVID-19. Across the whole study: The study drew acute and convalescent COVID-19 samples from the United States, Italy and Spain. From T cells, B-cell-depleted T cells, or PBMCs came the material, which was cDNA or gDNA.

As originally analysed: Amplified reference gene primers provided the basis for estimating nucleated cell counts. Method: immunoSEQ multiplex PCR; TCRdb's copy keeps in-frame clones and lacks some. For V, J and clone size, that table is used; D and trimming come from the DNA. Among more than 95,000 clones, around three quarters were seen once, and the ten largest hold 30% to 45%. CDR3 length: 13 residues. Trimming at V came to 7 bases and at J to 2 bases, leaving 4 bases not matched to a gene. CDR1 SNHLY and CDR2 FYNNEI come from the germline V gene. The genes are TRBV2 and TRBJ1-1, with 7 bases that match TRBD1. The receptor was isolated from a man aged 35 to 55 with active or convalescent COVID-19. The sample consisted of peripheral blood. The CDR3 nucleotides are TGTGCCAGCATCAGGGACAGCAACACTGAAGCTTTCTTT. Translation gives CASIRDSNTEAFF.